This entry lists 31 T cell receptor beta chains sequenced from one sample in a study of cytotoxic CD8 clonotypes in ibrutinib-treated CLL. Clones were sequenced by immunoSEQ multiplex PCR, and TCRdb holds only the in-frame ones, with some missing. The data show 120,000 to 150,000 clones, with less than 95% seen just once and about 10% held by the top ten. Here the sequenced sample was PBMCs, taken after 12 months of ibrutinib treatment. The receptors were sampled from a human donor with chronic lymphocytic leukemia.

The genes are TRBV7-3 and TRBJ1-1, with unresolved D. The CDR3 extends over 15 amino acids. V lost 1 base to trimming and J lost 0 bases, with 9 bases between them. Germline assignment: CDR1 SGHTA and CDR2 FQGTGA. The chain's CDR3 is CASSLMAALNTEAFF. Written as DNA, the CDR3 is TGTGCCAGCAGCTTAATGGCAGCCTTGAACACTGAAGCTTTCTTT.

The rearrangement joins TRBV5-4 to TRBJ2-7, with 7 bases that match TRBD1. In germline, CDR1 is SGHNT, CDR2 YYREEE (reference sequence). The CDR3 extends over 12 amino acids. Trimming cost V 4 bases and J 3 bases; bases outside gene matches: 1. The CDR3 DNA reads as TGTGCCAGCAGCAGGGACAGCTACGAGCAGTACTTC. Residues: CASSRDSYEQYF. The variable domain in full, completed from reference TRBV5-4 and TRBJ2-7, reads ETGVTQSPTHLIKTRGQQVTLRCSSQSGHNTVSWYQQALGQGPQFIFQYYREEENGRGNFPPRFSGLQFPNYSSELNVNALELDDSALYLCASSRDSYEQYFGPGTRLTVT.

The chain has TRBV30 and TRBJ2-5; D remains unclear. CDR3 length equals 12 residues. Per the germline V gene, CDR1 is GTSNPN and CDR2 is SVGIG (reference sequence). Trimming took 3 bases from V and 4 from J, leaving 9 bases between them. In DNA, the CDR3 is TGTGCCTGGAGCCCGATGGTAGAGACCCAGTACTTC. Translated: CAWSPMVETQYF.

This chain uses TRBV5-4 with TRBJ2-7, with TRBD2 identical over 9 bases. V was clipped by 2 bases and J by 0 bases; unmatched bases: 0. Per the germline V gene, CDR1 is SGHNT and CDR2 is YYREEE (reference sequence). The CDR3 loop spans 14 amino acids. CDR3 coding DNA: TGTGCCAGCAGCTTTAGCGGGAGCTCCTACGAGCAGTACTTC. Protein product: CASSFSGSSYEQYF.

This chain uses TRBV7-2 with TRBJ2-2; possibly TRBD1 for D (6 bases). The V end was cut by 5 bases, the J end by 2 bases, with 18 bases between. Per the germline V gene, CDR1 is SGHTA and CDR2 is FQGNSA. This CDR3 comprises 17 residues. DNA of the CDR3: TGTGCCAGCAGCCAGGGGAGAAGGCCGCTTAACACCGGGGAGCTGTTTTTT. Translated: CASSQGRRPLNTGELFF.

The chain joins TRBV4-2 to TRBJ2-1, with D perhaps matching TRBD1 (6 bases). V lost 0 bases to trimming and J lost 10 bases, with 7 bases between them. Germline V gives CDR1 LGHNA, CDR2 YNFKEQ. The CDR3 is 12 amino acids. As DNA, the CDR3 is TGTGCCAGCAGCCAAGATACAGGGGAGCAGTTCTTC. It codes for CASSQDTGEQFF.

V and J are TRBV23-1 and TRBJ2-5; 8 bases match TRBD2. TRBV23-1 is annotated as an ORF whose role is uncertain. The CDR3 is made up of 14 amino acids. V lost 8 bases and J lost 1; bases outside the gene matches: 6. The CDR3 region has the DNA TGCGCCAGCGGGAAGCGGGAGCGCCAAGAGACCCAGTACTTC. It codes for CASGKRERQETQYF.

DNA for the CDR3: TGTGCCAGCAGCCCTACCGGGACCGCGCTGTGGGGTGAGCAGTTCTTC. Encoded protein: CASSPTGTALWGEQFF. The V and J genes are TRBV7-9 and TRBJ2-1; TRBD1 or TRBD2 may be the D gene (5 bases each). The CDR3 totals 16 residues. CDR1 is SEHNR and CDR2 is FQNEAQ in the germline V gene (reference sequence). V was cut by 5 bases and J by 9 bases, with 23 bases left in between.

The chain recombines TRBV21-1 with TRBJ1-3. TRBV21-1 is a pseudogene. CDR3 length: 13 amino acids. CDR3 sequence: CASSSRTVNTIYF. DNA for the CDR3: TGTGCCAGCAGCTCGCGGACGGTGAACACCATATATTTT.

The CDR3 coding sequence is TGTGCCAGCAGTTTCCCTACGACAGTTGAGGGGGGCTACACCTTC. It yields the protein CASSFPTTVEGGYTF. V usage is TRBV28 and J usage is TRBJ1-2, with D possibly being TRBD1 (5 bases). Per germline, CDR1 MDHEN and CDR2 SYDVKM. V lost 3 bases, J lost 8 bases, and 19 bases lay in between. CDR3 length: 15 residues.

This chain links TRBV9 with TRBJ1-4; D ambiguous. Trimming stripped 3 bases from V and 0 bases from J, with 9 bases between. Looked up from germline, CDR1 is SGDLS and CDR2 is YYNGEE. The CDR3 consists of 15 residues. The CDR3 spells CASSAQPSTNEKLFF. The CDR3 DNA sequence: TGTGCCAGCAGCGCGCAGCCCTCAACTAATGAAAAACTGTTTTTT.

Regarding this clone: Other DNA sequences in the sample encode the same CDR3. The chain has TRBV19 and TRBJ2-1; no definite D call. The germline V gene has CDR1 LNHDA and CDR2 SQIVND (reference sequence). This CDR3 is built from 12 residues. V was cut by 3 bases and J by 6 bases, with 6 bases left in between. The CDR3 reads CASSIWGNEQFF. The CDR3 coding sequence is TGTGCCAGTAGTATCTGGGGCAATGAGCAGTTCTTC.

The CDR3 sequence is CASSGEEHNEQFF. The DNA for the CDR3 is TGTGCCAGTAGCGGGGAGGAACACAATGAGCAGTTCTTC. J is TRBJ2-1 and V is TRBV6-4; 8 bases are shared with TRBD2. This CDR3 has 13 amino acids. The ends lost 9 bases at V and 5 bases at J; junction bases unmatched: 6. From germline, CDR1 is MRHNA and CDR2 SNTAGT.

The chain uses TRBV4-3 and TRBJ2-7; TRBD1 matches at 7 bases. Germline V lookup: CDR1 LGHNA, CDR2 YSLEER. The CDR3 sequence is 15 residues long. V shed 1 base, J shed 3 bases, and the junction held 6 bases outside the gene matches. The CDR3 here is CASSQAGTEIYEQYF. The CDR3 nucleotides are TGCGCCAGCAGCCAAGCCGGGACAGAGATCTACGAGCAGTACTTC.

CDR3 sequence: CATSRDLGQGTDTQYF. In DNA, the CDR3 is TGTGCCACCAGCAGAGATTTGGGACAGGGGACAGATACGCAGTATTTT. The chain is built from TRBV15 and TRBJ2-3, with 10 bases matching TRBD1. Per germline, CDR1 LNHNV and CDR2 YYDKDF (reference sequence). The CDR3 loop spans 16 amino acids. J was trimmed by 3 bases and V by 0 bases; bases with no gene match: 3.

The chain employs TRBV28 and TRBJ2-5; TRBD1 aligns across 7 bases. The trim removed 2 bases at V and 1 base at J, leaving 4 bases unmatched. This CDR3 contains 15 residues. Germline V lookup: CDR1 MDHEN, CDR2 SYDVKM. The CDR3 DNA reads as TGTGCCAGCAGTTTAGAGGGACAGATCCAAGAGACCCAGTACTTC. Its translation is CASSLEGQIQETQYF.

V gene TRBV6-5 combines with J gene TRBJ2-6; D possibly corresponds to TRBD2 (7 bases). CDR3 size: 16 residues. Germline assignment: CDR1 MNHEY and CDR2 SVGAGI. V was cut by 2 bases and J by 3 bases, with 11 bases left in between. CDR3 DNA sequence: TGTGCCAGCAGTTACCGGGGGGCGCTTGGGGCCAACGTCCTGACTTTC. Protein sequence: CASSYRGALGANVLTF.

The J gene is TRBJ2-5, the V gene TRBV11-2, with D possibly matching TRBD1 (5 bases). CDR1 SGHAT and CDR2 FQNNGV come from the germline V gene. The CDR3 totals 15 residues. Trimming took 1 base from V and 5 from J, leaving 14 bases between them. The CDR3 DNA reads TGTGCCAGCAGCTTAGGGGCTCAGGGCTCGGAGACCCAGTACTTC. Its translation: CASSLGAQGSETQYF. Looking up the rest from reference TRBV11-2 and TRBJ2-5 gives the full variable domain: EAGVAQSPRYKIIEKRQSVAFWCNPISGHATLYWYQQILGQGPKLLIQFQNNGVVDDSQLPKDRFSAERLKGVDSTLKIQPAKLEDSAVYLCASSLGAQGSETQYFGPGTRLLVL.

V usage is TRBV4-2 and J usage is TRBJ2-1; 10 nucleotides align to TRBD2. The CDR3 is 18 residues long. CDR1 and CDR2 from the germline V gene are LGHNA and YNFKEQ. V gave up 0 bases and J gave up 4 bases; unmatched junction bases: 9. CDR3 sequence: CASSQDPLAGGLYNEQFF. The CDR3 DNA reads as TGTGCCAGCAGCCAAGATCCTTTAGCGGGAGGCCTGTACAATGAGCAGTTCTTC.

The chain combines TRBV7-9 with TRBJ2-7; 9 bases are a match to TRBD1. Germline-derived CDR1 and CDR2 are SEHNR and FQNEAQ (reference sequence). This CDR3 spans 14 amino acids. V gave up 4 bases and J gave up 3 bases; unmatched junction bases: 4. CDR3 loop: CASSWDRAIYEQYF. The CDR3 region has the DNA TGTGCCAGCAGCTGGGACAGGGCGATCTACGAGCAGTACTTC.

This chain connects TRBV4-3 to TRBJ2-3, with unresolved D. The V gene lost 0 bases and the J gene lost 2 bases, with 12 bases spanning the gap. This CDR3 is 16 amino acids long. Germline V lookup: CDR1 LGHNA, CDR2 YSLEER. The DNA for the CDR3 is TGCGCCAGCAGCCAAGATAATAACGAGAACACAGATACGCAGTATTTT. Its protein is CASSQDNNENTDTQYF.

The rearrangement uses TRBV30 and TRBJ1-1, with a tentative D call TRBD1 (6 bases). The V gene lost 1 base and the J gene lost 7 bases, with 10 bases spanning the gap. Germline CDR1 GTSNPN, CDR2 SVGIG (reference sequence). CDR3 length equals 12 residues. The CDR3 is CAWSGGGDEAFF. In nucleotides, the CDR3 is TGTGCCTGGAGTGGAGGGGGGGATGAAGCTTTCTTT.

This clone is a singleton in its sample. V usage is TRBV27 and J usage is TRBJ1-1, with no clear D. The CDR3 consists of 16 residues. Germline assignment: CDR1 MNHEY and CDR2 SMNVEV (reference sequence). V was clipped by 2 bases and J by 4 bases, with 17 bases between them. In nucleotides, the CDR3 is TGTGCCAGCAGTTTAGCAGTAAGTGCTTCGAGCACTGAAGCTTTCTTT. This encodes CASSLAVSASSTEAFF.

This chain connects TRBV5-8 to TRBJ2-1; TRBD1 or TRBD2 may be the D gene (5 bases each). Trimming removed 0 bases from V and 5 bases from J, with 12 bases in between. The CDR3 consists of 15 residues. Germline V CDR1 and CDR2: SGHTS, YDEGEE. CDR3 bases: TGTGCCAGCAGCTTGGGCCGGGGACCCAACAATGAGCAGTTCTTC. Encoded protein: CASSLGRGPNNEQFF.

CDR3: CSVDGTSGSQGNIQYF. CDR3 DNA sequence: TGCAGCGTTGATGGGACTAGCGGGAGTCAGGGAAACATTCAGTACTTC. The J gene is TRBJ2-4, the V gene TRBV29-1; 14 bases are shared with TRBD2. Germline CDR1 is SQVTM and CDR2 is ANQGSEA. The V segment lost 3 bases and the J segment 6 bases; nucleotides outside the gene matches: 7. This CDR3 contains 16 residues.

The rearrangement links TRBV29-1 to TRBJ2-1; 11 bases are shared with TRBD2. This CDR3 region has 16 residues. J lost 4 bases, V lost 6 bases, and 11 bases had no gene match. Per germline, CDR1 SQVTM and CDR2 ANQGSEA. Here the CDR3 DNA reads TGCAGCGTGGGGGGGACTAGCGGTTTCCGTTACAATGAGCAGTTCTTC. Its translation is CSVGGTSGFRYNEQFF.

This chain uses TRBV18 with TRBJ2-7; TRBD2 aligns across 10 bases. Per germline, CDR1 KGHSH and CDR2 LQKENI. There are 17 residues in the CDR3. The trim removed 3 bases at V and 5 bases at J, leaving 13 bases unmatched. CDR3 sequence (DNA): TGTGCCAGCTCACCCTCCGGTGCTAGCGGGAGATTCGACGAGCAGTACTTC. Its protein is CASSPSGASGRFDEQYF.

The chain is built from TRBV28 and TRBJ1-1; no firm D call. The CDR3 runs to 17 residues. V lost 9 bases and J lost 0, with 23 bases in between. Germline V gives CDR1 MDHEN, CDR2 SYDVKM. CDR3 sequence reads: CASPPSSYTLMNTEAFF. In DNA, the CDR3 is TGTGCCAGTCCCCCGTCATCCTATACTTTAATGAACACTGAAGCTTTCTTT.

This clone was seen a single time. V and J are TRBV27 and TRBJ2-5; TRBD2 agrees at 9 bases. V trimming: 6 bases; J trimming: 2 bases; junction bases outside the gene matches: 7. CDR1 and CDR2 (germline): MNHEY, SMNVEV (reference sequence). This CDR3 is built from 15 residues. DNA for the CDR3: TGTGCCAGCAGCTCTACTAGCGGGCGTCAAGAGACCCAGTACTTC. Amino acid sequence: CASSSTSGRQETQYF.

This chain joins TRBV19 and TRBJ1-4; a weak D match, TRBD1 (5 bases). There are 13 residues in the CDR3. Trimming cost V 9 bases and J 0 bases, with 8 bases left between them. Germline-derived CDR1 and CDR2 are LNHDA and SQIVND (reference sequence). CDR3 sequence reads: CASGAATNEKLFF. As DNA, the CDR3 is TGTGCCAGCGGGGCCGCAACTAATGAAAAACTGTTTTTT. Looking up the rest from reference TRBV19 and TRBJ1-4 gives the full variable domain: DGGITQSPKYLFRKEGQNVTLSCEQNLNHDAMYWYRQDPGQGLRLIYYSQIVNDFQKGDIAEGYSVSREKKESFPLTVTSAQKNPTAFYLCASGAATNEKLFFGSGTQLSVL.

The chain joins TRBV15 to TRBJ2-7; D call uncertain. This CDR3 is 14 amino acids long. V was trimmed by 4 bases and J by 1 base, leaving 11 bases between them. CDR1 is LNHNV and CDR2 is YYDKDF in the germline V gene (reference sequence). The CDR3 is CATSMKGQSYEQYF. The CDR3 DNA reads as TGTGCCACCAGCATGAAGGGCCAATCCTACGAGCAGTACTTC.